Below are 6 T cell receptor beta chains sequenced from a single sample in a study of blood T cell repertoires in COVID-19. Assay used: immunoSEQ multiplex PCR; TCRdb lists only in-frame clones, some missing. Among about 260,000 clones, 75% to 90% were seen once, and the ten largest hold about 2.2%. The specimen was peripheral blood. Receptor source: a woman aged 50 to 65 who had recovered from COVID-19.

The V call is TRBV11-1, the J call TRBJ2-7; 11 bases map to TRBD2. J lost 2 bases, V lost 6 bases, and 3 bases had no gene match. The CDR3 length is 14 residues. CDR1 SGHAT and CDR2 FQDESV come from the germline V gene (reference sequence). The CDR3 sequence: CASSTSGSAYEQYF. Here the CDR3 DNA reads TGTGCCAGCAGTACTAGCGGGAGCGCCTACGAGCAGTACTTC.

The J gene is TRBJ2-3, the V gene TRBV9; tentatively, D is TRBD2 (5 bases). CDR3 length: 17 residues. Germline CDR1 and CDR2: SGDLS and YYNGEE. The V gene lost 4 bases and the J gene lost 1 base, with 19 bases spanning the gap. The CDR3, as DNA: TGTGCCAGCAGCTCTCCGCTAGGAGGACTTCGCACAGATACGCAGTATTTT. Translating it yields CASSSPLGGLRTDTQYF.

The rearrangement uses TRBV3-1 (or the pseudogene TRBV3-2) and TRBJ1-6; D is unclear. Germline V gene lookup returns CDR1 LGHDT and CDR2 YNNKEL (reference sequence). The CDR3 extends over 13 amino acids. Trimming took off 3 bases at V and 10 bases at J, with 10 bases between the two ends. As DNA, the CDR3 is TGTGCCAGCAGCCAGGGCCCCCGATCACCCCTCCACTTT. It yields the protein CASSQGPRSPLHF.

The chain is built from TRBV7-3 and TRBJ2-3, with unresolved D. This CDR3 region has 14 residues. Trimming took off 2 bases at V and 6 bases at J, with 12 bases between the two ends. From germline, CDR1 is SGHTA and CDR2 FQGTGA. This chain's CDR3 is CASSLAFHSDTQYF. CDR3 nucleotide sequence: TGTGCCAGCAGCTTAGCTTTTCACTCTGATACGCAGTATTTT.

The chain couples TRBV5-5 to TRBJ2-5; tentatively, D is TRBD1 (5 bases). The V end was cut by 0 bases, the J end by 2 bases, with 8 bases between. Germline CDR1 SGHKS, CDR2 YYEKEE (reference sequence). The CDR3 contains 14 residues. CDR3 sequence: CASSLAAGQETQYF. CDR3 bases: TGTGCCAGCAGCTTGGCCGCAGGGCAAGAGACCCAGTACTTC.

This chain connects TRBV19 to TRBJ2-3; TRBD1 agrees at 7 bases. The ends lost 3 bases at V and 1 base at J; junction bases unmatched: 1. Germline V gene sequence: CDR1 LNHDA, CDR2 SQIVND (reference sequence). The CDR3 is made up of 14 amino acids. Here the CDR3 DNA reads TGTGCCAGTAGTATGGGACAGCGCACAGATACGCAGTATTTT. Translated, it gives CASSMGQRTDTQYF.